The entry that follows covers one T cell receptor beta chain sequence. Its target is not known. Using genomic DNA as the template, TCR beta VDJ and CDR3 profiling was carried out. TCRdb re-called the reads with MiXCR, one entry per CDR3 protein. Of approximately 170,000 distinct CDR3 sequences in the sample, 60% to 70% are singletons; the top ten hold under 50%. This entry is derived from a study of CD8+CD57+ T cells in acquired aplastic anemia. About the research overall: Sorted CD4+ and CD8+ cells gave an average of 3.2 ug of DNA.

V gave up 6 bases and J gave up 5 bases; unmatched junction bases: 7. Germline CDR1 is LNHDA and CDR2 is SQIVND (reference sequence). The CDR3 length is 14 residues. Study-wide results and caveats: Between patients and controls, around 27 CD8+ CDR3 sequences were found in common.

The receptor was isolated from a human donor in good health. Sample: sorted CD4+, CD8+, or CD8+CD57+ T cells (not recorded which) from PBMCs. V is TRBV19 and J is TRBJ2-1, with TRBD2 identical over 7 bases. The CDR3 bases are TGTGCCAGTAGGTTGACTAGCACCAACAATGAGCAGTTCTTC. Residues: CASRLTSTNNEQFF.